Listed below are T cell receptor beta chains from one sample, sequenced in a study of T cell responses to AZD1222 COVID-19 vaccine. Sequencing used immunoSEQ multiplex PCR; TCRdb keeps in-frame clones, though not all of them. Among tens of thousands of clones listed, 80% were seen once. Sample: peripheral blood, taken on day 0 of AZD1222 vaccination. These receptors were obtained from an adult in good health. CDR3s include the opening cysteine and the closing phenylalanine or tryptophan. A D gene is named only where the DNA matches it firmly. Rows may omit the clone size; those that give it use once, few, many or a size class.

d_call	v_call	j_call	clone_size	cdr3_aa	cdr3_nt
TRBD1	TRBV14	TRBJ2-2	once	CASSQGVSPGGTGELFF	TGTGCCAGCAGCCAGGGGGTCTCCCCAGGGGGCACCGGGGAGCTGTTTTTT
NA	TRBV10-3	TRBJ1-3	NA	CAIRRDGNSGNTIYF	TGTGCCATCCGACGAGACGGAAACTCTGGAAACACCATATATTTT
TRBD2	TRBV5-4	TRBJ2-7	once	CASSPGLAVMQYF	TGTGCCAGCAGCCCGGGGCTAGCGGTTATGCAGTACTTC
TRBD2	TRBV5-1	TRBJ2-5	once	CASSLAETSGKETQYF	TGCGCCAGCAGCTTGGCCGAAACTAGCGGAAAAGAGACCCAGTACTTC
NA	TRBV29-1	TRBJ2-6	NA	CSVEFHDWEQEANVLTF	TGCAGCGTTGAATTTCACGACTGGGAGCAAGAGGCCAACGTCCTGACTTTC
NA	TRBV11-2	TRBJ2-1	NA	CASSLGRSNEQFF	TGTGCCAGCAGCTTAGGGCGGAGCAATGAGCAGTTCTTC
TRBD1	TRBV27	TRBJ1-5	many	CASSLGTGRNQPQHF	TGTGCCAGCAGTTTAGGGACAGGTCGTAATCAGCCCCAGCATTTT
TRBD1	TRBV28	TRBJ1-2	NA	CASSFPHRDRGSYGYTF	TGTGCCAGCAGTTTCCCTCACCGGGACAGGGGTTCCTATGGCTACACCTTC
TRBD1	TRBV7-6	TRBJ1-1	NA	CASSSGTGNTEAFF	TGTGCCAGCAGCTCCGGGACAGGGAACACTGAAGCTTTCTTT
TRBD1	TRBV18	TRBJ1-5	NA	CASSPPGQGYQPQHF	TGTGCCAGCTCACCTCCCGGACAGGGCTATCAGCCCCAGCATTTT
TRBD1	TRBV9	TRBJ2-2	NA	CASSDGTGATGELFF	TGTGCCAGCAGCGACGGGACAGGGGCCACCGGGGAGCTGTTTTTT
TRBD2	TRBV7-9	TRBJ2-3	NA	CASSPGLAGGRTDTQYF	TGTGCCAGCAGCCCCGGCCTCGCGGGGGGGCGGACAGATACGCAGTATTTT
TRBD1	TRBV5-1	TRBJ2-3	NA	CASANTGGADTQYF	TGCGCCAGCGCAAATACAGGGGGTGCAGATACGCAGTATTTT
NA	TRBV6-5	TRBJ1-3	NA	CASRGFSGNTIYF	TGTGCCAGCAGGGGATTCTCTGGAAACACCATATATTTT
NA	TRBV2	TRBJ2-1	NA	CASSGAPGNEQFF	TGTGCCAGCAGTGGGGCCCCCGGGAATGAGCAGTTCTTC
NA	TRBV5-6	TRBJ1-1	NA	CASSFNSLNTEAFF	TGTGCCAGCAGCTTTAATAGTCTGAACACTGAAGCTTTCTTT
NA	TRBV6-1	TRBJ1-5	NA	CASSEEGRGSNQPQHF	TGTGCCAGCAGTGAAGAGGGCAGGGGTAGCAATCAGCCCCAGCATTTT
NA	TRBV6-5	TRBJ2-5	once	CASGRGIEQETQYF	TGTGCCAGTGGAAGGGGGATCGAGCAAGAGACCCAGTACTTC
NA	TRBV5-6	TRBJ2-2	few	CASKVSGATGELFF	TGTGCCAGCAAGGTATCGGGGGCCACCGGGGAGCTGTTTTTT
NA	TRBV19	TRBJ1-1	NA	CASRRVGQNTEAFF	TGTGCCAGTCGGAGGGTCGGACAGAACACTGAAGCTTTCTTT